Here is one T cell receptor (beta chain) with its context. The target antigen is unknown. The data originate from a study of T-cell memory formation after mild COVID-19. About the study: TCR clusters mostly belonged to single donors.

Study results and caveats: From day 15 to 85, contracting clones were balanced between CD4 and CD8, whereas later expanders leaned toward CD4+. Certain responding clones were present in pre-infection memory, suggesting participation of cross-reactive memory.

The CDR3 loop spans 14 amino acids. The V end was cut by 3 bases, the J end by 4 bases, with 12 bases between. TCRdb used MiXCR to reprocess the 5' RACE reads, holding one entry per CDR3 protein. The sample holds roughly 350,000 distinct CDR3 sequences, 25% to 30% seen once. The rearrangement joins TRBV12-3 or TRBV12-4 to TRBJ1-2; D unresolved. This TCR was sampled from an adult woman who had mild COVID-19 (a few samples of this study predate the infection). Cell type and time point are not known. Sequencing used PBMCs or a T cell subset sorted from them (not recorded which). CDR3 residues: CASSLEQVFYGYTF. The DNA for the CDR3 is TGTGCCAGCAGTTTGGAGCAGGTCTTCTATGGCTACACCTTC.